The sequence of this TCR beta chain was determined in a study of cytomegalovirus exposure and HLA in healthy donors. About the study: Early released data comprised tens of millions of unique TCRs from HLA-typed donors. Study-wide results and limits: Some highly shared sequence variants likely arose as a pipeline artifact.

As regards this clone: No antigen is known for it. A junction end diverges from the germline sequence, so it may reflect a read error.

Researchers ran the PCR with 60 Vbeta and 13 Jbeta primers. Profiling relied on immunoSEQ multiplex PCR, and the TCRdb table lists in-frame clones only, not all of them. Here the sample spans about 110,000 clones, 73% being singletons. The CDR3 spans 17 residues. Looked up from germline, CDR1 is SSHAT and CDR2 is FNYEAQ (reference sequence). This clonotype originated in a woman aged 30 to 39 in good health and CMV-seronegative. Sequenced sample: PBMCs. The V gene is TRBV7-7, the J gene TRBJ2-1; tentative D call: TRBD2 (6 bases). CDR3 sequence (DNA): TGTGCTAGCAGCTCCCCGGGACTTCCTAGCTCCTACAATGAGCAGTTCTTC. Its protein is CASSSPGLPSSYNEQFF.